These 9 T cell receptor beta chains originate from one sample sequenced in a study of cytomegalovirus exposure and HLA in healthy donors. With 60 Vbeta and 13 Jbeta primers, the PCR was carried out. Libraries were prepared by immunoSEQ multiplex PCR; TCRdb keeps only in-frame clonotypes and omits some of them. There are over 110,000 clones in the sample; 75% to 80% occur only once, and around 2.5% lies in the top ten. The sequenced sample was PBMCs. The origin of the receptors is a woman in her late teens or twenties in good health and CMV-seropositive.

The rearrangement links TRBV6-1 to TRBJ2-1; D gene ambiguous. Trimming pared 0 bases from V and 1 base from J, leaving 13 bases between. The CDR3 length is 17 residues. Germline CDR1 reads MNHNS; CDR2 reads SASEGT. The DNA of the CDR3 is TGTGCCAGCAGTGAAGCTCGGTTTTCTGATTCCTACAATGAGCAGTTCTTC. It encodes CASSEARFSDSYNEQFF.

This chain connects TRBV11-2 to TRBJ1-2, with TRBD1 as a possible D gene (5 bases). Germline V lookup: CDR1 SGHAT, CDR2 FQNNGV. The CDR3 length is 14 residues. V gave up 3 bases and J gave up 6 bases, with 14 bases separating them. The CDR3 loop reads CASSFAGSGNGYTF. The CDR3 DNA sequence: TGTGCCAGCAGCTTCGCAGGGTCAGGGAATGGCTACACCTTC.

This clone has more than one count but fewer than ten. V gene TRBV5-4 combines with J gene TRBJ2-2; TRBD2 matches 8 bases. V shed 2 bases, J shed 4 bases, and the junction held 4 bases outside the gene matches. CDR3 length: 15 amino acids. The germline V gene encodes CDR1 SGHNT and CDR2 YYREEE (reference sequence). DNA of the CDR3: TGTGCCAGCAGCTTCCGGGGGGGAAGCACCGGGGAGCTGTTTTTT. Protein product: CASSFRGGSTGELFF.

A few counts support this clone. The CDR3 region is CASSYSILRGAYEQYF. CDR3 coding DNA: TGTGCCAGCAGTTACTCGATCCTTCGCGGGGCCTACGAGCAGTACTTC. The V gene is TRBV6-5, the J gene TRBJ2-5, with a weak D call TRBD2 (6 bases). The DNA matches TRBJ2-7 better at its end, which makes the J call doubtful. The CDR3 contains 16 residues. Per the germline V gene, CDR1 is MNHEY and CDR2 is SVGAGI.

The genes are TRBV6-5 and TRBJ1-2; weak D call: TRBD1 (6 bases). The ends were cut back, 6 bases at V and 4 bases at J, with 18 bases in the middle. The germline V gene encodes CDR1 MNHEY and CDR2 SVGAGI. The CDR3 is made up of 15 amino acids. CDR3: CASRYGGGGSYGYTF. In nucleotides, the CDR3 is TGTGCCAGCAGATATGGCGGGGGCGGTAGCTATGGCTACACCTTC.

CDR3: CASSEAGGRDQPQHF. DNA for the CDR3: TGTGCCAGCAGTGAAGCGGGGGGGCGCGATCAGCCCCAGCATTTT. The chain joins TRBV6-1 to TRBJ1-5; D possibly corresponds to TRBD1 (6 bases). Germline V gene sequence: CDR1 MNHNS, CDR2 SASEGT. The CDR3 sequence is 15 residues long. Trimming pared 0 bases from V and 5 bases from J, leaving 11 bases between.

The chain employs TRBV2 and TRBJ1-3, with unresolved D. The germline CDR1 and CDR2 sequences are SNHLY and FYNNEI. Trimming pared 4 bases from V and 2 bases from J, leaving 9 bases between. The CDR3 is made up of 14 amino acids. CDR3 bases: TGTGCCAGCAGTGGGAACGGAGCTGGAAACACCATATATTTT. It specifies CASSGNGAGNTIYF.

J is TRBJ2-3 and V is TRBV18, with 13 bases aligning to TRBD2. The CDR3 spans 18 residues. CDR1 is KGHSH and CDR2 is LQKENI in the germline V gene. V dropped 1 base and J dropped 0; count of bases not matched to a gene: 4. CDR3: CASSPLGLAGASTDTQYF. The CDR3 DNA is TGTGCCAGCTCACCACTTGGACTAGCGGGGGCTAGCACAGATACGCAGTATTTT.

This chain links TRBV18 with TRBJ2-2, with a tentative D call TRBD1 (6 bases). CDR1 KGHSH and CDR2 LQKENI come from the germline V gene. Trimming removed 6 bases from V and 4 bases from J, with 12 bases in between. CDR3 length: 14 amino acids. Written as DNA, the CDR3 is TGTGCCAGCTCTCGGGACATAACCACCGGGGAGCTGTTTTTT. Encoded protein: CASSRDITTGELFF.